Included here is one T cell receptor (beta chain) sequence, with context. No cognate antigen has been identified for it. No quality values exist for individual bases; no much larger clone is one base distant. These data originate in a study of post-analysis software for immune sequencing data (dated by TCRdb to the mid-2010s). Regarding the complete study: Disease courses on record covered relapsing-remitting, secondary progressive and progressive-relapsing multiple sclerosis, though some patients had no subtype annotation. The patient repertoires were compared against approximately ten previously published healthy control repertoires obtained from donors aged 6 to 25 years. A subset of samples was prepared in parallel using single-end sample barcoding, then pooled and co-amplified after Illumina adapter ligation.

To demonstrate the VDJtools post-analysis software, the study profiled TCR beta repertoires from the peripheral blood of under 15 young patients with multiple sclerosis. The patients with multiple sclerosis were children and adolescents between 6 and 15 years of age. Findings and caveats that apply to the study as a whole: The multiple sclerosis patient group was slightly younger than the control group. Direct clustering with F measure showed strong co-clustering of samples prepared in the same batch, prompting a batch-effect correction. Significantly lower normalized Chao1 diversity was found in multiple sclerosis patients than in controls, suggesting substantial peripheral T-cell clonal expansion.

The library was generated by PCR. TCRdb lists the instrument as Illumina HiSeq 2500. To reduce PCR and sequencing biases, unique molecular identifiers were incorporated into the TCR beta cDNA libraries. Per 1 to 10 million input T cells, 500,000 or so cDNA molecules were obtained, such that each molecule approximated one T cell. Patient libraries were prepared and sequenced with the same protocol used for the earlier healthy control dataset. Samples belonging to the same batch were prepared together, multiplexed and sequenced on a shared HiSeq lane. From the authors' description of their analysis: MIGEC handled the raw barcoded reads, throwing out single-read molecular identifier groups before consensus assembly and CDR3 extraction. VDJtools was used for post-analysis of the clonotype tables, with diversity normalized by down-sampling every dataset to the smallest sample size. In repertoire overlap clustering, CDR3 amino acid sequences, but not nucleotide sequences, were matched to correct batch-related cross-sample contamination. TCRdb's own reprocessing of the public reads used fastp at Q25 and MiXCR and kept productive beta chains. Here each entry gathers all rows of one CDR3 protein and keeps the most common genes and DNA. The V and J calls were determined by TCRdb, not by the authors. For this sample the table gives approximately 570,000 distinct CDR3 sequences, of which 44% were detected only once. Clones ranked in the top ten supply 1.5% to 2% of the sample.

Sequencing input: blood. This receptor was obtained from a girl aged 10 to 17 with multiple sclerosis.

At the DNA level, the sequence is TGTGCCAGCAGTTACGACAGCGAGACCCAGTACTTC. Its protein is CASSYDSETQYF. This receptor chain uses TRBV6-6 and TRBJ2-5, with a tentative D gene TRBD1 over 5 matching bases. Via the germline V gene (reference sequence), CDR1 is MNHNY and CDR2 SVGAGI. The CDR3 contains 12 residues, cysteine and phenylalanine counted. The DNA shown is the 36-base CDR3, in frame from base 1. Cut back by 2 bases and 5 bases, the V and J ends lie 6 bases apart.